This TCR beta chain originates from a study of shared clonotypes between healthy human individuals. This table comes from immunoSEQ multiplex PCR, and its TCRdb copy is limited to in-frame clones, with some not included. The table records some 500,000 clones, 95% to 96% of them present only once. Trimming removed 5 bases from V and 3 bases from J; junction bases left unmatched: 12. The V gene's germline CDR1 is MDHEN and CDR2 SYDVKM. CDR3 length equals 17 residues. Study outcomes and limitations: Naive CD4 clonotypes were shared across several donors at around 5%. Sampling covered nothing but blood. Tissue TCR repertoires likely differ from those found in blood.

Remarks on this clone: Antigen unknown.

Sequenced material: naive CD4+ T cells sorted from blood. Subset here: CD45RA+ positively selected. The TCR was taken from a woman aged 25 to 45 in good health. The chain carries TRBV28 and TRBJ2-1; 8 nucleotides match TRBD2. The CDR3 DNA sequence: TGTGCCAGCAGTACCCTCTCCCCCAGCGGGAGCTACAATGAGCAGTTCTTC. Amino acids: CASSTLSPSGSYNEQFF.